The 21 T cell receptor beta chains in this list originate from one sample, sequenced in a study of shared clonotypes between healthy human individuals. Method: immunoSEQ multiplex PCR; TCRdb's copy keeps in-frame clones and lacks some. The sample lists roughly 1,000,000 clones, approximately 78% occurring once. The sequenced sample consisted of memory CD4+ T cells from PBMCs. Subset of the sample: CD45RA-negative fraction. Receptors originate from a man aged 18 to 29 in good health. Some clones in this sample may be carry-over from other donors' samples.

Note on this clone: This may come from a read error, since a much larger clone is one base off. The chain combines TRBV6-6 with TRBJ2-3, with D possibly TRBD2 on 6 matching bases. Germline assignment: CDR1 MNHNY and CDR2 SVGAGI (reference sequence). The CDR3 is 15 amino acids. Trimming stripped 2 bases from V and 1 base from J, with 10 bases between. CDR3 in DNA: TGTGCCAGCAGTTACCTAGGAGGGGGCACAGATACGCAGTATTTT. Amino acid sequence: CASSYLGGGTDTQYF.

V usage is TRBV27 and J usage is TRBJ1-2; D gene ambiguous. Trimming removed 0 bases at V and 0 bases at J, with 5 bases between. CDR1 MNHEY and CDR2 SMNVEV come from the germline V gene (reference sequence). This CDR3 comprises 14 residues. CDR3 protein: CASSLSSANYGYTF. In nucleotides, the CDR3 is TGTGCCAGCAGTTTATCTTCCGCTAACTATGGCTACACCTTC.

This clone was seen a single time. V gene TRBV6-5 combines with J gene TRBJ1-1; 9 bases match TRBD1. J lost 8 bases, V lost 5 bases, and 12 bases had no gene match. CDR1 MNHEY and CDR2 SVGAGI come from the germline V gene. This CDR3 is built from 15 residues. The DNA of the CDR3 is TGTGCCAGCAGTAGCCCGGACAGGGGACCCGGAGAAGCTTTCTTT. It yields the protein CASSSPDRGPGEAFF.

The chain recombines TRBV27 with TRBJ2-2; 10 bases align to TRBD2. The length of the CDR3 is 18 residues. J gave up 5 bases and V 7 bases, and 16 bases lay outside the gene matches. Germline V CDR1 and CDR2: MNHEY, SMNVEV (reference sequence). The CDR3 sequence: CASIQLSTSGWSTGELFF. The CDR3 DNA follows: TGTGCCAGCATCCAACTCTCGACTAGCGGGTGGTCTACCGGGGAGCTGTTTTTT.

The rearrangement links TRBV7-2 to TRBJ1-1; D is ambiguous. The germline V gene encodes CDR1 SGHTA and CDR2 FQGNSA. The CDR3 contains 15 residues. The V end lost 1 base, the J end lost 5 bases, and 14 bases lay between the germline ends. The CDR3 coding sequence is TGTGCCAGCAGCTTAGTTGGATCAAGAGAAACTGAAGCTTTCTTT. It encodes CASSLVGSRETEAFF.

The rearrangement uses TRBV28 and TRBJ2-1; D not certain. V was cut by 2 bases and J by 15 bases, with 17 bases left in between. The germline CDR1 and CDR2 sequences are MDHEN and SYDVKM. The CDR3 runs to 13 residues. In DNA form, the CDR3 reads TGTGCCAGCAGTTTACCCAAGACTTCCCGGTGGTTCTTC. It translates to CASSLPKTSRWFF.

This chain joins TRBV6-6 and TRBJ1-1, with unresolved D. Germline-derived CDR1 and CDR2 are MNHNY and SVGAGI (reference sequence). This CDR3 contains 13 residues. Deletions cut 6 bases from V and 2 bases from J, with 10 bases between. The CDR3: CASSSGPNTEAFF. DNA of the CDR3: TGTGCCAGCAGCTCCGGGCCTAACACTGAAGCTTTCTTT.

The chain has TRBV5-1 and TRBJ2-5, with TRBD1 matching 10 bases. The CDR3 is 15 amino acids. V lost 1 base to trimming and J lost 5 bases; unmatched junction nucleotides: 5. Germline V gene lookup returns CDR1 SGHRS and CDR2 YFSETQ. CDR3 region: CASSLLTGGAETQYF. The CDR3 nucleotides are TGCGCCAGCAGCTTGTTGACAGGGGGCGCGGAGACCCAGTACTTC. Full variable domain (rest looked up from reference TRBV5-1 and TRBJ2-5): KAGVTQTPRYLIKTRGQQVTLSCSPISGHRSVSWYQQTPGQGLQFLFEYFSETQRNKGNFPGRFSGRQFSNSRSEMNVSTLELGDSALYLCASSLLTGGAETQYFGPGTRLLVL.

V and J are TRBV5-4 and TRBJ1-1, with D perhaps matching TRBD1 (6 bases). CDR1 SGHNT and CDR2 YYREEE come from the germline V gene (reference sequence). This CDR3 region has 15 residues. Trimming shortened V by 4 bases and J by 2 bases, and 15 bases separated the two germline ends. This chain's CDR3 is CASSVRGGRNTEAFF. The CDR3 nucleotides read TGTGCCAGCAGCGTTAGGGGGGGACGCAACACTGAAGCTTTCTTT.

This clone has more than one count but fewer than ten. In the same sample, other DNA sequences code for this CDR3. The chain has TRBV28 and TRBJ2-7; 10 positions agree with TRBD2. This CDR3 comprises 14 residues. Germline V gives CDR1 MDHEN, CDR2 SYDVKM. The V and J ends lost 3 bases and 2 bases, in that order; junction bases with no gene match: 1. For the CDR3, the DNA is TGTGCCAGCAGTTTGAGCGGGAGGGCCTACGAGCAGTACTTC. Its translation: CASSLSGRAYEQYF.

V usage is TRBV18 and J usage is TRBJ1-3, with D perhaps TRBD1 (5 bases). In germline, CDR1 is KGHSH, CDR2 LQKENI. The ends were cut back, 1 base at V and 4 bases at J, with 8 bases in the middle. The CDR3 is 14 amino acids. CDR3 nucleotides: TGTGCCAGCTCACCACAAGGGACGGGAAACACCATATATTTT. Protein product: CASSPQGTGNTIYF. Filled out from reference TRBV18 and TRBJ1-3, the complete variable domain reads NAGVMQNPRHLVRRRGQEARLRCSPMKGHSHVYWYRQLPEEGLKFMVYLQKENIIDESGMPKERFSAEFPKEGPSILRIQQVVRGDSAAYFCASSPQGTGNTIYFGEGSWLTVV.

V and J are TRBV5-4 and TRBJ2-3; 9 bases are a match to TRBD2. The ends lost 4 bases at V and 2 bases at J; junction bases unmatched: 8. This CDR3 spans 16 amino acids. CDR1 and CDR2 (germline): SGHNT, YYREEE (reference sequence). CDR3 amino acids: CASSPAAGGTTDTQYF. DNA of the CDR3: TGTGCCAGCAGCCCGGCAGCGGGAGGTACCACAGATACGCAGTATTTT.

This clone was recorded once. The chain uses TRBV27 and TRBJ2-1; 7 bases are shared with TRBD1. Trimming took 6 bases from V and 4 from J; bases not matched to a gene: 27. Per germline, CDR1 MNHEY and CDR2 SMNVEV (reference sequence). This CDR3 contains 21 residues. DNA of the CDR3: TGTGCCAGCAGGACACCAGGTATCTTCCCCAAAGTGGGACAGCCATACAATGAGCAGTTCTTC. Its protein product is CASRTPGIFPKVGQPYNEQFF.

The V call is TRBV6-6, the J call TRBJ2-7; 8 positions match TRBD1. V lost 6 bases and J lost 0; bases outside the gene matches: 7. Germline lookup yields CDR1 MNHNY and CDR2 SVGAGI (reference sequence). This CDR3 comprises 15 residues. The CDR3 coding sequence is TGTGCCAGCAGATCGGACAGGGACAGCTCCTACGAGCAGTACTTC. Amino acid sequence: CASRSDRDSSYEQYF.

This clone was detected many times. V gene TRBV4-2 combines with J gene TRBJ2-1; 10 bases fit TRBD1. Trimming cost V 2 bases and J 6 bases; bases outside gene matches: 13. The CDR3 totals 18 residues. Germline V gives CDR1 LGHNA, CDR2 YNFKEQ. CDR3 DNA: TGTGCCAGCAGCCAAAGGCGAGTGGGACAGGGGCTTCGCAATGAGCAGTTCTTC. Residues: CASSQRRVGQGLRNEQFF.

CDR3 sequence (DNA): TGCGCCAGCAGAGCGGGAGTGAAAGATACGCAGTATTTT. It encodes CASRAGVKDTQYF. The chain is built from TRBV5-1 and TRBJ2-3; TRBD2 matches 8 bases. The CDR3 totals 13 residues. Germline values: CDR1 SGHRS, CDR2 YFSETQ. J lost 5 bases, V lost 5 bases, and 4 bases had no gene match.

The chain couples TRBV28 to TRBJ2-1, with D hard to call. The CDR3 runs to 12 residues. CDR1 MDHEN and CDR2 SYDVKM come from the germline V gene. V was shortened by 7 bases and J by 4 bases, with 8 bases between the two germline ends. Written as DNA, the CDR3 is TGTGCCAGCACCGATAGGTACAATGAGCAGTTCTTC. This codes for CASTDRYNEQFF.

The chain employs TRBV7-3 and TRBJ2-3; D remains unclear. This CDR3 is 13 amino acids long. The V gene's germline CDR1 is SGHTA and CDR2 FQGTGA. V gave up 4 bases and J gave up 1 base, with 6 bases separating them. CDR3 residues: CASSWAGTDTQYF. Here the CDR3 DNA reads TGTGCCAGCAGCTGGGCGGGCACAGATACGCAGTATTTT.

This chain joins TRBV6-5 and TRBJ2-7; 7 positions agree with TRBD2. Per the germline V gene, CDR1 is MNHEY and CDR2 is SVGAGI. With 11 bases clipped from V and 1 base from J, the junction kept 14 bases outside the gene matches. The CDR3 has 15 residues. The CDR3: CASTHGRSRSYEQYF. The CDR3 DNA reads as TGTGCCTCAACACACGGGAGGTCCCGATCCTACGAGCAGTACTTC.

The rearrangement uses TRBV18 and TRBJ2-3, with TRBD2 as a possible D gene (6 bases). The V gene's germline CDR1 is KGHSH and CDR2 LQKENI. V was clipped by 3 bases and J by 4 bases, with 11 bases between them. CDR3 length equals 14 residues. The DNA of the CDR3 is TGTGCCAGCTCACCTAACGGCGGGGCAGATACGCAGTATTTT. Translating gives CASSPNGGADTQYF.

V and J are TRBV6-4 and TRBJ2-4, with TRBD2 identical over 11 bases. The ends lost 8 bases at V and 6 bases at J; junction bases unmatched: 6. Per germline, CDR1 MRHNA and CDR2 SNTAGT. The CDR3 covers 14 residues. The CDR3 spells CASYPGLAVNIQYF. The CDR3 bases are TGTGCCAGCTATCCGGGACTAGCGGTAAACATTCAGTACTTC.